A selection of T cell receptor beta chains follows, all from one sample in a study of blood T cells in healthy people across ages. Via MiXCR, TCRdb re-called the 5' RACE reads, giving one row per CDR3 protein. This sample has roughly 680,000 distinct CDR3 sequences; over 40% occur once, and the top ten carry approximately 13%. Material for sequencing was blood. The source is a woman aged 80 or over in good health. Both conserved end residues are part of each CDR3. Fields, in order: clone size, J gene, V gene, CDR3 length, D gene, CDR3 protein, CDR3 DNA. The D gene is left open where the match is weak. Some rows mark clone size as missing; the rest say once, few, many or name a class of expanded clone.

-,TRBJ1-2,TRBV4-2,17,TRBD1,CASSHLTSGGQADGYTF,TGTGCCAGCAGCCACCTAACATCGGGAGGACAGGCTGATGGCTACACCTTC
-,TRBJ2-2,TRBV10-3,14,TRBD1,CAIRGQENTGELFF,TGTGCCATCAGGGGACAGGAGAACACCGGGGAGCTGTTTTTT
-,TRBJ1-1,TRBV7-9,14,TRBD1,CASSLETGRTEAFF,TGTGCCAGCAGCTTAGAGACAGGGAGGACTGAAGCTTTCTTT
many,TRBJ2-5,TRBV6-2/TRBV6-3,17,TRBD1,CASSPFTGTGGVKTQYF,TGTGCCAGCAGCCCATTTACCGGGACAGGGGGCGTGAAGACCCAGTACTTC
many,TRBJ2-1,TRBV7-9,13,-,CASSPSAYNEQFF,TGTGCCAGCAGCCCCAGCGCCTACAATGAGCAGTTCTTC
-,TRBJ1-1,TRBV15,13,-,CATSRGRDTEAFF,TGTGCCACCAGCAGGGGGAGGGACACTGAAGCTTTCTTT
few,TRBJ2-5,TRBV14,17,-,CASSLDRPDSLQETQYF,TGTGCCAGCAGCCTCGACCGACCGGACAGCCTTCAAGAGACCCAGTACTTC
-,TRBJ2-3,TRBV29-1,15,-,CSVAHSTGFTDTQYF,TGCAGCGTTGCCCACTCGACAGGCTTCACAGATACGCAGTATTTT
-,TRBJ1-6,TRBV12-3/TRBV12-4,15,TRBD1,CASRGTTGRDSPLHF,TGTGCCAGCAGGGGTACGACAGGGAGGGATTCACCCCTCCACTTT
many,TRBJ2-1,TRBV9,14,TRBD2,CASSTGTSSTEQFF,TGTGCCAGCAGCACCGGGACTAGCTCGACTGAGCAGTTCTTC
-,TRBJ2-1,TRBV20-1,16,TRBD2,CSARGKAGKSLNEQFF,TGCAGTGCTAGAGGTAAAGCGGGAAAATCCTTGAATGAGCAGTTCTTC
-,TRBJ1-6,TRBV6-2/TRBV6-3,14,-,CASRKGVSGSPLHF,TGTGCCAGCCGAAAGGGGGTTTCGGGATCACCCCTCCACTTT
-,TRBJ1-2,TRBV27,13,TRBD1,CASSVTAGGGYTF,TGTGCCAGCAGCGTAACGGCAGGGGGTGGCTACACCTTC
many,TRBJ2-1,TRBV20-1,14,TRBD2,CSAISTSGHNEQFF,TGCAGTGCCATTTCAACTAGCGGCCACAATGAGCAGTTCTTC
many,TRBJ2-3,TRBV6-6,14,-,CASTRIPSTDTQYF,TGTGCCAGTACCAGGATCCCTAGCACAGATACGCAGTATTTT
-,TRBJ1-6,TRBV20-1,12,-,CSAGRANSPLHF,TGCAGTGCGGGCAGGGCGAATTCACCCCTCCACTTT
-,TRBJ2-1,TRBV28,17,-,CASSPPPGTVTYNEQFF,TGTGCCAGCAGTCCTCCGCCCGGGACGGTTACCTACAATGAGCAGTTCTTC
-,TRBJ1-1,TRBV28,14,-,CASSLPLRNTEAFF,TGTGCCAGCAGTCTCCCCCTCCGGAACACTGAAGCTTTCTTT
-,TRBJ1-3,TRBV29-1,15,-,CSVVDSPGMRNTIYF,TGCAGCGTTGTTGACAGCCCCGGGATGCGAAACACCATATATTTT
many,TRBJ2-1,TRBV6-5,14,-,CASSYTGTHNEQFF,TGTGCCAGCAGTTATACCGGGACTCACAATGAGCAGTTCTTC
once,TRBJ2-1,TRBV29-1,15,TRBD1,CSVEDWTGLYNEQFF,TGCAGCGTTGAAGATTGGACAGGACTCTACAATGAGCAGTTCTTC
-,TRBJ2-5,TRBV20-1,14,TRBD1,CSALQGANGETQYF,TGCAGTGCTTTACAGGGGGCGAATGGCGAGACCCAGTACTTC
-,TRBJ2-2,TRBV10-3,16,-,CAISEPRAATTGELFF,TGTGCCATCAGTGAACCCCGGGCGGCGACCACCGGGGAGCTGTTTTTT
-,TRBJ1-6,TRBV20-1,14,TRBD1,CSARPGQGRSPLHF,TGCAGTGCTCGACCGGGACAGGGAAGGTCACCCCTCCACTTT
-,TRBJ1-1,TRBV7-6,15,-,CASSLASRGSTEAFF,TGTGCCAGCAGCTTAGCGAGCAGGGGCAGCACTGAAGCTTTCTTT
few,TRBJ2-3,TRBV16,13,-,CASSQSNRDTRYF,TGTGCCAGCAGCCAATCTAACCGGGATACGCGGTATTTT
many,TRBJ2-7,TRBV3-1,13,-,CASSQGSTSEQYF,TGTGCCAGCAGCCAAGGAAGCACTAGCGAGCAGTACTTC
few,TRBJ2-3,TRBV12-3/TRBV12-4,15,-,CASSSRQAMSDTQYF,TGTGCCAGCAGTTCCCGACAGGCGATGTCAGATACGCAGTATTTT
-,TRBJ2-7,TRBV5-1,14,-,CASSLVADITEQYF,TGCGCCAGCAGCCTTGTAGCGGATATAACCGAGCAGTACTTC
many,TRBJ2-5,TRBV7-2,17,TRBD2,CASSERTSGRGRVTQYF,TGTGCCAGCAGCGAACGGACTAGCGGGAGAGGTCGGGTGACCCAGTACTTC
-,TRBJ2-2,TRBV7-7,17,-,CASSPSFGSGSTGELFF,TGTGCCAGCAGCCCATCGTTCGGGTCGGGGTCCACCGGGGAGCTGTTTTTT
-,TRBJ2-7,TRBV7-2,15,-,CASSLAWTSSYEQYF,TGTGCCAGCAGCTTAGCATGGACGAGCTCCTACGAGCAGTACTTC
-,TRBJ2-4,TRBV12-3/TRBV12-4,11,-,CASSLGVWQYF,TGTGCCAGCAGTTTAGGGGTTTGGCAGTACTTC
once,TRBJ1-2,TRBV28,16,-,CASSPRSNNLYYGYTF,TGTGCCAGCAGCCCCAGAAGCAATAACCTTTACTATGGCTACACCTTC
-,TRBJ2-1,TRBV7-9,15,TRBD1,CASSHRDRGYNEQFF,TGTGCCAGCAGCCACCGGGACAGGGGCTACAATGAGCAGTTCTTC
-,TRBJ1-3,TRBV6-5,17,TRBD1,CASSYTIRQGAGNTIYF,TGTGCCAGCAGTTACACAATACGACAGGGGGCTGGAAACACCATATATTTT
-,TRBJ2-1,TRBV7-2,15,TRBD2,CASSSRRGIYNEQFF,TGTGCCAGCAGCTCCCGGCGGGGGATCTACAATGAGCAGTTCTTC
-,TRBJ1-2,TRBV28,16,TRBD1,CASSNRRTGTVYGYTF,TGTGCCAGCAGCAACCGACGGACAGGGACTGTCTATGGCTACACCTTC